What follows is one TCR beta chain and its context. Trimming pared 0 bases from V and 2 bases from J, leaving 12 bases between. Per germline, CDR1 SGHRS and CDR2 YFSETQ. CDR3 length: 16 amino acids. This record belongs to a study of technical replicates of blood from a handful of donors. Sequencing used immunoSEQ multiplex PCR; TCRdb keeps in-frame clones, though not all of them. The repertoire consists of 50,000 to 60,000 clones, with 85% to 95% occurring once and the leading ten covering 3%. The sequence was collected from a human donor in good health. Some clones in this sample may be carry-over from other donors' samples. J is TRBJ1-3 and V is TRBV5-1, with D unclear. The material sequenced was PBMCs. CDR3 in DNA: TGCGCCAGCAGCTTGGCTCCCCTCGGTCCTGGAAACACCATATATTTT. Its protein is CASSLAPLGPGNTIYF.